The source of this TCR beta chain is a study of OX40 agonist ivuxolimab in advanced cancers. Study at large: Ivuxolimab, which patients received intravenously every 2 weeks, was dosed at 0.01 to 10 mg/kg.

The protocol was immunoSEQ multiplex PCR, while the TCRdb copy is restricted to in-frame clones and leaves out a portion. The table has about 30,000 clones, roughly 80% seen once. This clone was recorded once. The TCR originated in an adult with an advanced solid tumor such as melanoma, head and neck, liver or kidney cancer. The sequenced sample was CD4+ or CD8+ T cells sorted from blood, obtained in a trial of the OX40 agonist ivuxolimab.

As DNA, the CDR3 is TGTGCCAGCAGCCGCCTGGGACAGGGGGCTTCTGGAAACACCATATATTTT. Translating it yields CASSRLGQGASGNTIYF. This sequence joins TRBV11-1 and TRBJ1-3; 12 bases are shared with TRBD1. This CDR3 is 17 amino acids long. With 5 bases clipped from V and 1 base from J, the junction kept 6 bases outside the gene matches. CDR1 is SGHAT and CDR2 is FQDESV in the germline V gene (reference sequence).